This T cell receptor (beta chain) came from a study of CD8+ T cells in alopecia areata. cDNA serving as the sequencing template came from extracted, reverse transcribed RNA. Profiling relied on immunoSEQ multiplex PCR, and the TCRdb table lists in-frame clones only, not all of them. Found here are 150,000 to 200,000 clones, 55% to 75% of them singletons; the top ten hold about 0.94%. Germline V gives CDR1 LNHDA, CDR2 SQIVND (reference sequence). The germline V and J ends were trimmed by 4 bases and 4 bases, with 11 bases remaining between them. CDR3 length: 14 residues. Only a few counts were recorded for this clone. The sample's treatment: oral pan-JAK inhibitor, 5-10 mg twice daily.

Here the sequenced sample was CD4+ T cells sorted from blood, taken at week 4, from a patient treated with tofacitinib. This receptor was obtained from a human donor with alopecia areata. This rearrangement joins TRBV19 to TRBJ2-1, with D possibly TRBD1 on 5 matching bases. In DNA form, the CDR3 reads TGTGCCAGTAGTAGGGGCAACGTTTACAATGAGCAGTTCTTC. The encoded protein is CASSRGNVYNEQFF.